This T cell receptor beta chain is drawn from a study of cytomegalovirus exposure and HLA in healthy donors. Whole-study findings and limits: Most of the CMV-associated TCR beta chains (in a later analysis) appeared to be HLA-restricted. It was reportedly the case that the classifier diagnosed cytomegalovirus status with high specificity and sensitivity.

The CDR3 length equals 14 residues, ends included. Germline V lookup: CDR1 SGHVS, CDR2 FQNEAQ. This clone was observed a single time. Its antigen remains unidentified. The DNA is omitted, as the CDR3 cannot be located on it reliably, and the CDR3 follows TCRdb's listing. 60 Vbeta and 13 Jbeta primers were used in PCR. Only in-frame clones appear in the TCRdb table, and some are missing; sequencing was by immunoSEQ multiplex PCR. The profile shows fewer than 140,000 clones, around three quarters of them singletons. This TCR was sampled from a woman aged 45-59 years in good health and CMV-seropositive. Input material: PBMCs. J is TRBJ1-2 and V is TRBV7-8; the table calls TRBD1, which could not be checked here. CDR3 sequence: CASSLTLDWAQGSF.